This T cell receptor (beta chain) was captured by sequencing in a study of human T cells and chemical hapten exposure (TCRdb year 2021). For the wider study: For sensitization, 2% DPC in acetone was applied to a 2 cm by 2 cm area of upper inner arm skin. The libraries were sequenced as a pool, and the TCR yield per sample differed mostly because of small variations in library volumes within the pool. Blood samples were taken from patients before sensitization (week 0) and then at 2, 6 and about 24 weeks after DPC sensitization. About 28 alopecia patients gave blood for TCR sequencing at one to four time points (pre-sensitization, 2, 6 and 24 weeks). The mostly female patient cohort included alopecia areata with under or over 50% scalp involvement, alopecia totalis and alopecia universalis. Patients additionally received weekly therapeutic DPC doses to the scalp throughout the approximately 22-week study period. Patch tests used Finn chambers with 0.01% DPC on the upper back, scored after 6 days by International Contact Dermatitis Research Group standards. The study tracked peripheral blood TCR repertoire changes in vivo during primary and secondary sensitization to the hapten diphenylcyclopropenone (DPC) in alopecia patients. What the work shows at the level of the full study, not this receptor alone: A positive correlation was found between the number of PT1 expanded TCRs and patch test score, with significance reached at thresholds 8, 16 and 32 but not 4. The number of TCRs above 1 in 1000 frequency did not change with DPC sensitization; there was no evidence of global repertoire structure alterations. Compared with pre-sensitization or healthy control sets, expanded TCRs formed significantly more large CDR3 similarity clusters, which is consistent with antigen-driven responses. Repeated subsampling changed both the strength of the expansion versus patch-test correlation and the threshold at which that correlation became significant. All patients had alopecia, a presumed autoimmune disease, so their immune response might differ from that of healthy individuals.

Library preparation employed RACE. TCRdb shows the sequencer as NextSeq 500. During library preparation, unique molecular identifiers were attached to individual cDNA molecules so that TCRs could be counted in a quantitative, reproducible way. From each blood RNA sample, both TCR alpha and TCR beta chains were sequenced. The study's own analysis went as follows. The median number of TCRs per sample was 95,638, ranging from about 20,000 to 690,600. The Decombinator software suite was used to annotate the V, J and CDR3 of the TCR reads. Every sample was subsampled to the same number of TCRs (28,000) for the PS versus PT1 abundance plots. TCRs were defined as expanded if absent before sensitization and observed at least eight times at the 2-week time point. TCRdb handled the public reads itself, with Q25 trimming in fastp and clone calling in MiXCR, and kept productive beta chains. Each record represents a unique CDR3 protein, reported with the most common genes and DNA among its rows. TCRdb assigned the V and J calls; the authors' analysis was not used. This sample has approximately 400,000 distinct CDR3 sequences in its table, and approximately 4.4% of those were observed once. Of the sample, under 3% is held by the ten largest clones.

Interpreted using the paper, the time point label stands for: patch test 1, 2 weeks after DPC sensitization. What this sample's treatment or condition label stands for: therapeutic diphenylcyclopropenone sensitization with weekly scalp DPC. At each patch-test visit, blood was drawn before the patch test was applied. Patients were eligible if aged 18 to 70, diagnosed with alopecia and judged suitable for DPC therapy, and pregnant patients were excluded. Unfractionated whole blood was collected in Tempus Blood RNA tubes, and total RNA was extracted from that blood. As concerns this clonotype: Its antigen is not yet known. No quality values exist for individual bases; no much larger clone is one base distant.

Here the sequenced sample was whole blood, taken in connection with sensitization to the hapten diphenylcyclopropenone (DPC). The clonotype was recovered from a woman in her 50s with alopecia areata. Some clones in this sample may be carry-over from other donors' samples.

The CDR3 region reads CASSLGLGSWEQYF. The DNA sequence is as follows: TGTGCCAGCAGTTTAGGGCTGGGATCATGGGAGCAGTACTTC. The rearrangement joined TRBV27 to TRBJ2-7, with the D gene call left open. V drops 2 bases and J drops 7 bases, leaving 15 bases in between. Taken from cysteine to phenylalanine, the CDR3 has 14 residues. Of all the DNA, just the CDR3 is kept, 42 bases in frame from base 1. CDR1 and CDR2, per the germline V gene (reference sequence), are MNHEY and SMNVEV.